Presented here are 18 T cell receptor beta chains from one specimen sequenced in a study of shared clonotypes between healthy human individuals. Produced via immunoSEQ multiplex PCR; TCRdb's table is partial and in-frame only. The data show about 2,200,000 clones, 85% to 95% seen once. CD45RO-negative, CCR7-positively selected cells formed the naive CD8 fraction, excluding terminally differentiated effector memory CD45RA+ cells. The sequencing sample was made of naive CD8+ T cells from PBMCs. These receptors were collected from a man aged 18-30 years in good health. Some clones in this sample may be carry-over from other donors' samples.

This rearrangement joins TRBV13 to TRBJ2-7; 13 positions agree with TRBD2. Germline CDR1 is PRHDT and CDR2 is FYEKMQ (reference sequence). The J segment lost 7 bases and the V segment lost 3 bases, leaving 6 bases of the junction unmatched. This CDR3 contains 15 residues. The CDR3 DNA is TGTGCCAGCAGCTTCAGACTAGCGGGAGGAGGAGAGCAGTACTTC. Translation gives CASSFRLAGGGEQYF.

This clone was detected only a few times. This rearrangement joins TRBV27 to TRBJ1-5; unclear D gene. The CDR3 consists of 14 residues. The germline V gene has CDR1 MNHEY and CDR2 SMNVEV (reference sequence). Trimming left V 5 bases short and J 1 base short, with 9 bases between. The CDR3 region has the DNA TGTGCCAGCAGTATGGGGTTAAGCAATCAGCCCCAGCATTTT. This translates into CASSMGLSNQPQHF.

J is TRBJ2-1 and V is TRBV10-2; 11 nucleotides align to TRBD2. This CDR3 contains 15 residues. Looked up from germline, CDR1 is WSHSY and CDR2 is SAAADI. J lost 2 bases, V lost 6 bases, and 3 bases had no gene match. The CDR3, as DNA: TGCGCCAGCAGCCAGGGACTAGCGGCCTACAATGAGCAGTTCTTC. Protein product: CASSQGLAAYNEQFF.

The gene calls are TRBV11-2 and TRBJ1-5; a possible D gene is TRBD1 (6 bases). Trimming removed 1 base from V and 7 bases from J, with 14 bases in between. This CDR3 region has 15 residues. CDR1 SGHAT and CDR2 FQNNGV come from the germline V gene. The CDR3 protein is CASSLGPGAQQPQHF. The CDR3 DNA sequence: TGTGCCAGCAGCTTAGGCCCGGGGGCACAGCAGCCCCAGCATTTT.

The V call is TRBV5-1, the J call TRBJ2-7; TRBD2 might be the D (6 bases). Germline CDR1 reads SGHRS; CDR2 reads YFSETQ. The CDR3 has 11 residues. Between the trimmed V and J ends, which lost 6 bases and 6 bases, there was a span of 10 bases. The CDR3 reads CASTLGGEQYF. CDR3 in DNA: TGCGCCAGCACTTTGGGGGGCGAGCAGTACTTC.

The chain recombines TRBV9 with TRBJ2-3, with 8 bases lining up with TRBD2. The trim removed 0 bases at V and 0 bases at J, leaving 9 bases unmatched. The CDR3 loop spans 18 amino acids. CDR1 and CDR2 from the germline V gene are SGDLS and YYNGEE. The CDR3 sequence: CASSVAPGLAGSTDTQYF. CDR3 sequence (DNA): TGTGCCAGCAGCGTAGCCCCAGGACTAGCTGGAAGCACAGATACGCAGTATTTT.

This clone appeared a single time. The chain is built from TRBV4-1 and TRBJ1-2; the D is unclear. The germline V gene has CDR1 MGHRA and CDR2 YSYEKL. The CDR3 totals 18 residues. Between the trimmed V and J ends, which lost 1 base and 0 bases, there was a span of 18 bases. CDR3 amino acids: CASSQAPSWTEANYGYTF. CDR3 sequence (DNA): TGCGCCAGCAGCCAAGCTCCAAGTTGGACGGAAGCTAACTATGGCTACACCTTC.

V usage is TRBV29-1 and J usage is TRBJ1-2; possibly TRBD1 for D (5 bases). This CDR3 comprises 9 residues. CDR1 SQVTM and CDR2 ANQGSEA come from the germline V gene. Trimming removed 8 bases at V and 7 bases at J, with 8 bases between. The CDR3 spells CSSTAGYTF. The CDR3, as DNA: TGCAGCTCGACAGCTGGCTACACCTTC.

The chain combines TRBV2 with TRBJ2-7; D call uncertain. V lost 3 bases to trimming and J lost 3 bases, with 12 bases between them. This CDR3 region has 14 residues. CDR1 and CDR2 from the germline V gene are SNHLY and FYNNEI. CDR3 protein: CASSEVTTHYEQYF. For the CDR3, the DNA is TGTGCCAGCAGTGAGGTGACCACCCACTACGAGCAGTACTTC.

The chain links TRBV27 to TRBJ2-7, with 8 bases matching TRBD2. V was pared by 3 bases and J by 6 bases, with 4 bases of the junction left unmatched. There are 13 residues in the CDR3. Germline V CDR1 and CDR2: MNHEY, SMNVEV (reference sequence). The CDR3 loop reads CASSFSGISEQYF. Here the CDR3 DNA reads TGTGCCAGCAGTTTTAGCGGGATATCCGAGCAGTACTTC.

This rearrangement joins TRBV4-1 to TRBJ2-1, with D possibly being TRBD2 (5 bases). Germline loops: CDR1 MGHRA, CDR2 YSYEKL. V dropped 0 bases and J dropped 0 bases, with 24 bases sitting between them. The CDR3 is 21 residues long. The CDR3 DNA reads TGCGCCAGCAGCCAAGATTTCGATGGGCGGCAGCGGAAGAGCTCCTACAATGAGCAGTTCTTC. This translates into CASSQDFDGRQRKSSYNEQFF.

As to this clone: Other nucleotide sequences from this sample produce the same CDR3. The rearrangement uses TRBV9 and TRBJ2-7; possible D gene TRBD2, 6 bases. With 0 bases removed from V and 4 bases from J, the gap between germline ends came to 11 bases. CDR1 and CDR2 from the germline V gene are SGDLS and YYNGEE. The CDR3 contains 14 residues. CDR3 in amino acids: CASSVGGGEYEQYF. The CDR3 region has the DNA TGTGCCAGCAGCGTAGGGGGCGGGGAATACGAGCAGTACTTC.

DNA of the CDR3: TGTGCCAGCAGATCAGGGGTCCGCCTCTATGGCTACACCTTC. This encodes CASRSGVRLYGYTF. The V and J genes are TRBV6-1 and TRBJ1-2; tentatively, D is TRBD1 (6 bases). This CDR3 is 14 amino acids long. V was clipped by 6 bases and J by 4 bases, with 15 bases between them. From germline, CDR1 is MNHNS and CDR2 SASEGT.

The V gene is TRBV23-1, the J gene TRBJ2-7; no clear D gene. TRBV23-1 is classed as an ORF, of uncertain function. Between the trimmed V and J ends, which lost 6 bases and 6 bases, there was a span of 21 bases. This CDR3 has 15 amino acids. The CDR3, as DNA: TGCGCCAGCAGCCAACCCCCCCCGAGTACGACCGAGCAGTACTTC. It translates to CASSQPPPSTTEQYF.

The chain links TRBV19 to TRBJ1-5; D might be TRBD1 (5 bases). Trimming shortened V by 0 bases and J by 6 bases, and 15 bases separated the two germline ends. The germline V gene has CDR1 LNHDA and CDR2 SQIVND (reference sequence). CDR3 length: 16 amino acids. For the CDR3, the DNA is TGTGCCAGTAGTATAGATCCTGGGGCCGGGAGTCAGCCCCAGCATTTT. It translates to CASSIDPGAGSQPQHF.

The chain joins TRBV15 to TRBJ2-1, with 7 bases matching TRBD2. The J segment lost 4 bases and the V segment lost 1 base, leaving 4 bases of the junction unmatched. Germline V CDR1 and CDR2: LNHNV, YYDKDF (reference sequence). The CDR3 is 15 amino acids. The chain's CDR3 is CATSRGLAAYNEQFF. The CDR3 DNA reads TGTGCCACCAGCAGAGGACTAGCAGCATACAATGAGCAGTTCTTC.

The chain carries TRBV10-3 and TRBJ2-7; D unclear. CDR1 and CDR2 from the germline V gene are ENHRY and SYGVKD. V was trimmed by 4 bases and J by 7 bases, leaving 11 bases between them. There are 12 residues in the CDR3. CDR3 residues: CAISGTLGEQYF. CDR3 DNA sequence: TGTGCCATCAGTGGGACCTTGGGGGAGCAGTACTTC.

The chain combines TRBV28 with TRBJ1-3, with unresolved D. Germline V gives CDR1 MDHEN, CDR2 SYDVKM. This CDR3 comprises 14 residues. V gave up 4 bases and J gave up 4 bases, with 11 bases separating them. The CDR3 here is CASSSEYGGNTIYF. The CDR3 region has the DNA TGTGCCAGCAGTTCAGAGTACGGCGGAAACACCATATATTTT.